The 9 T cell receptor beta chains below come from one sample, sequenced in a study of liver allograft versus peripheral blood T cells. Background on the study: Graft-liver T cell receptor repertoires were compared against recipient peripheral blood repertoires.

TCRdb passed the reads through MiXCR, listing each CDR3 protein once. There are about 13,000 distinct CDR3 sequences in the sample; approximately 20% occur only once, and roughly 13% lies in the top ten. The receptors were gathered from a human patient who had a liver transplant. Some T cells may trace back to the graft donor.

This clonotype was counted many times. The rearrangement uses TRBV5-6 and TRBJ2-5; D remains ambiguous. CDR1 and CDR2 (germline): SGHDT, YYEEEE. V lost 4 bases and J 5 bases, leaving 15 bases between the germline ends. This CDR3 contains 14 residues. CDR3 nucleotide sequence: TGTGCCAGCAGCCTAGACGGTTGGCCCGAGACCCAGTACTTC. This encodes CASSLDGWPETQYF.

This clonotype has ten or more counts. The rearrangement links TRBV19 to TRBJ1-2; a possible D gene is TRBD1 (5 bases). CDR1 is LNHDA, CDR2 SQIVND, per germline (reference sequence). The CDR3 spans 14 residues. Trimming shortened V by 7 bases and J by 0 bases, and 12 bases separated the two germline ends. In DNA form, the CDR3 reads TGTGCCAGTAAAAGGGACGGTTCTAACTATGGCTACACCTTC. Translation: CASKRDGSNYGYTF.

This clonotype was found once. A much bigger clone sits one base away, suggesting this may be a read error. The chain's CDR3 is CASSSQRGFADTQYF. The CDR3 DNA is TGTGCCAGCAGCAGTCAACGGGGGTTCGCAGATACGCAGTATTTT. The chain couples TRBV10-3 to TRBJ2-3, with a weak D call TRBD2 (6 bases). CDR3 length: 15 residues. CDR1 is ENHRY, CDR2 SYGVKD, per germline. V lost 10 bases, J lost 4 bases, and 21 bases lay in between.

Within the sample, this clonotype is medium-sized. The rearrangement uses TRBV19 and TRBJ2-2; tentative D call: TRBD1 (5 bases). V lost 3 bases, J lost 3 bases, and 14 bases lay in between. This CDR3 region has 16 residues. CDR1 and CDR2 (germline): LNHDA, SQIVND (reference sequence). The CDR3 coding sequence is TGTGCCAGTAGTATTCTCTGGGGCCACGACACCGGGGAGCTGTTTTTT. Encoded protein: CASSILWGHDTGELFF. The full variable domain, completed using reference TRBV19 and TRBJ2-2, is DGGITQSPKYLFRKEGQNVTLSCEQNLNHDAMYWYRQDPGQGLRLIYYSQIVNDFQKGDIAEGYSVSREKKESFPLTVTSAQKNPTAFYLCASSILWGHDTGELFFGEGSRLTVL.

The CDR3 loop reads CASSAPGRREQYF. The CDR3 DNA sequence: TGTGCCAGCAGCGCCCCAGGGAGGCGGGAGCAGTACTTC. The rearrangement uses TRBV9 and TRBJ2-7; possibly TRBD2 for D (6 bases). CDR3 length equals 13 residues. The germline V gene encodes CDR1 SGDLS and CDR2 YYNGEE. V lost 3 bases and J 7 bases, leaving 14 bases between the germline ends. The whole variable domain, remainder taken from reference TRBV9 and TRBJ2-7, is DSGVTQTPKHLITATGQRVTLRCSPRSGDLSVYWYQQSLDQGLQFLIQYYNGEERAKGNILERFSAQQFPDLHSELNLSSLELGDSALYFCASSAPGRREQYFGPGTRLTVT.

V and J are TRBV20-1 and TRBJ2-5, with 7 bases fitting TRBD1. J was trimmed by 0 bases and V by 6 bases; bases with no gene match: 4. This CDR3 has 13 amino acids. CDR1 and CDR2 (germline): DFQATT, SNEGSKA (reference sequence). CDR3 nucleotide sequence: TGCAGTGCCTATGACAGGGACCAAGAGACCCAGTACTTC. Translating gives CSAYDRDQETQYF.

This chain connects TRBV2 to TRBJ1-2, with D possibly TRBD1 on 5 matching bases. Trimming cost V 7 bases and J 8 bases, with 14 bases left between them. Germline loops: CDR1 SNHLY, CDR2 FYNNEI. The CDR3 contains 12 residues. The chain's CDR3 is CASTGQGRGYTF. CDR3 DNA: TGTGCCAGCACTGGGCAGGGTCGCGGCTACACCTTC. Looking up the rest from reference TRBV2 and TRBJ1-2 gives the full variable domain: EPEVTQTPSHQVTQMGQEVILRCVPISNHLYFYWYRQILGQKVEFLVSFYNNEISEKSEIFDDQFSVERPDGSNFTLKIRSTKLEDSAMYFCASTGQGRGYTFGSGTRLTVV.

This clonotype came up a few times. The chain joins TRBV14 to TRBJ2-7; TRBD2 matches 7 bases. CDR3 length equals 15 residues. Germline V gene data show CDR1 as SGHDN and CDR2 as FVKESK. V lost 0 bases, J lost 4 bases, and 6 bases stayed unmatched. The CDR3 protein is CASSQDLSGEYEQYF. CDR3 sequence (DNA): TGTGCCAGCAGCCAAGATCTAAGCGGGGAATACGAGCAGTACTTC.

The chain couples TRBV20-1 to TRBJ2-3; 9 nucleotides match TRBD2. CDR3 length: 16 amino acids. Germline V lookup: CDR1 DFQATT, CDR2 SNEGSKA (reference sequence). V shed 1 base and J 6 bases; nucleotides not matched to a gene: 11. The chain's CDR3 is CSARVVSGGARDTQYF. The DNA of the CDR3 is TGCAGTGCTAGAGTGGTTAGCGGGGGAGCCCGGGATACGCAGTATTTT.